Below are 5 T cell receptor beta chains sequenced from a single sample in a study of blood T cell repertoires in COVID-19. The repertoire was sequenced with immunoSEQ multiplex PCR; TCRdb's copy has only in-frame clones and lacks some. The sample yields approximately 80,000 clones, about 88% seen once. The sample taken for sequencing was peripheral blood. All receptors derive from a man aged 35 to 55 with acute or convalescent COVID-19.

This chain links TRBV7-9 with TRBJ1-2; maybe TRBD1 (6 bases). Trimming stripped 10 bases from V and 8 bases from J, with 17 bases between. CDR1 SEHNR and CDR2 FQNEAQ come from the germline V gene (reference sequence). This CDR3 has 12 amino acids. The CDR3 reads CAIGAGVGGYTF. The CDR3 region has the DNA TGTGCCATCGGGGCAGGGGTAGGGGGCTACACCTTC. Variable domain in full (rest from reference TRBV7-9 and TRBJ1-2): DTGVSQNPRHKITKRGQNVTFRCDPISEHNRLYWYRQTLGQGPEFLTYFQNEAQLEKSRLLSDRFSAERPKGSFSTLEIQRTEQGDSAMYLCAIGAGVGGYTFGSGTRLTVV.

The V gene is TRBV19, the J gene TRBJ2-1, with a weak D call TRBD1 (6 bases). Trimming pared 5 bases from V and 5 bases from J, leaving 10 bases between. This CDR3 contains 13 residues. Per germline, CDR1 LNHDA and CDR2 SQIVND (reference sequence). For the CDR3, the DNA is TGTGCCAGTAGTTGGACAGCCCACAATGAGCAGTTCTTC. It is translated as CASSWTAHNEQFF.

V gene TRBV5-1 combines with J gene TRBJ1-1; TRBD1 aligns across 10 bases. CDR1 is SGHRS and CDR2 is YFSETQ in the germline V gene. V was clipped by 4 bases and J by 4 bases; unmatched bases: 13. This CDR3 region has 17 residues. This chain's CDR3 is CASSQNPPGQGSTEAFF. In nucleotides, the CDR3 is TGCGCCAGCAGCCAAAATCCACCGGGACAGGGGTCCACTGAAGCTTTCTTT.

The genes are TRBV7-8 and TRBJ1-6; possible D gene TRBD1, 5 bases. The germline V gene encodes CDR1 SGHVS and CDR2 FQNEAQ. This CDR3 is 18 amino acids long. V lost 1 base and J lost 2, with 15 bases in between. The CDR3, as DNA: TGTGCCAGCAGCTTAGGGTGGCAGGGCCTCCCCTATAATTCACCCCTCCACTTT. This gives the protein CASSLGWQGLPYNSPLHF.

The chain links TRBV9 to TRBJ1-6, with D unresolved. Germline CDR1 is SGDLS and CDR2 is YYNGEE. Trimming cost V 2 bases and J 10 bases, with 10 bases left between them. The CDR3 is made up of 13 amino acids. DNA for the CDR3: TGTGCCAGCAGCGTGGACTCGGGGTCACCCCTCCACTTT. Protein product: CASSVDSGSPLHF.